The sequence of this T cell receptor beta chain was determined in a study of T cell responses to AZD1222 COVID-19 vaccine. The CDR3 runs to 13 residues. The V and J ends lost 2 bases and 2 bases respectively, with 4 bases between them. General study points: Spike as a whole was targeted by vaccine-associated CD4 TCRs, dominant at 160-218 and 743-854. Clonal diversity was possibly underestimated, and white British individuals and females predominated among donors.

Only in-frame clones appear in the TCRdb table, and some are missing; sequencing was by immunoSEQ multiplex PCR. The sample carries roughly 110,000 clones, around 81% recorded once. Remarks on this clone: The antigen remains undetermined.

The sequences come from peripheral blood, collected on day 0 of AZD1222 vaccination. This receptor was identified in an adult in good health. V usage is TRBV12-3 or TRBV12-4 and J usage is TRBJ1-5; D uncertain. The CDR3 bases are TGTGCCAGCAGTTTACAAGGCAATCAGCCCCAGCATTTT. Translated: CASSLQGNQPQHF.